One and the same sample provided the 29 T cell receptor beta chains below, sequenced in a study of T cell responses to AZD1222 COVID-19 vaccine (dated by TCRdb to 2020 to 2023). The receptor library was made with the immunoSEQ multiplex PCR assay. TCRdb carries this immuneACCESS record with in-frame sequences only. Its versions omit some clonotypes, under half of them owing to an unresolved V gene in the studies checked, with the rest unexplained. The sample data list roughly 100,000 clones, and roughly 91% of these were observed just once. 4.5% to 5.5% of the sample is held by the ten biggest clonotypes. The time point label on this specimen signifies: baseline before first vaccination. Sequencing was performed on peripheral blood, taken on day 0 of AZD1222 vaccination. All receptors come from an adult in good health.

The rearrangement links TRBV11-2 to TRBJ2-1; no clear D gene. Germline CDR1 is SGHAT and CDR2 is FQNNGV. The V gene lost 5 bases and the J gene lost 14 bases, with 7 bases spanning the gap. CDR3 size: 9 residues. CDR3 sequence (DNA): TGTGCCAGCAGCCCGCCTAAGTTCTTC. Its translation is CASSPPKFF.

V gene TRBV2 combines with J gene TRBJ1-1; no clear D gene. The germline V gene has CDR1 SNHLY and CDR2 FYNNEI. Trimming removed 7 bases at V and 0 bases at J, with 9 bases between. There are 13 residues in the CDR3. This chain's CDR3 is CASKTEMNTEAFF. The CDR3 bases are TGTGCCAGCAAGACGGAAATGAACACTGAAGCTTTCTTT.

The rearrangement links TRBV4-1 to TRBJ1-1; D possibly corresponds to TRBD1 (5 bases). V was shortened by 0 bases and J by 1 base, with 18 bases between the two germline ends. Germline V gene lookup returns CDR1 MGHRA and CDR2 YSYEKL. This CDR3 contains 18 residues. In nucleotides, the CDR3 is TGCGCCAGCAGCCAAGATCCCTTCGAGGTCACAGGGAACACTGAAGCTTTCTTT. Residues: CASSQDPFEVTGNTEAFF.

The genes are TRBV6-6 and TRBJ2-2; no reliable D call. This CDR3 is built from 13 residues. Germline V gene lookup returns CDR1 MNHNY and CDR2 SVGAGI (reference sequence). Trimming cost V 8 bases and J 0 bases, with 7 bases left between them. The CDR3 region is CASCGPNTGELFF. The CDR3 nucleotides read TGTGCCAGCTGTGGACCGAACACCGGGGAGCTGTTTTTT.

In nucleotides, the CDR3 is TGTGCCAGCAGCCAAGGGGCCGGACGGACTTACTCTGGAAACACCATATATTTT. Its protein is CASSQGAGRTYSGNTIYF. This chain links TRBV14 with TRBJ1-3, with no clear D. This CDR3 has 18 amino acids. Trimming stripped 1 base from V and 0 bases from J, with 16 bases between. Germline V gene data show CDR1 as SGHDN and CDR2 as FVKESK.

This chain links TRBV4-3 with TRBJ2-3; 7 nucleotides agree with TRBD1. This CDR3 contains 16 residues. Germline lookup yields CDR1 LGHNA and CDR2 YSLEER. V shed 5 bases, J shed 2 bases, and the junction held 10 bases outside the gene matches. CDR3 sequence (DNA): TGCGCCAGCAGCTACAGGGGACGTCCGAACACAGATACGCAGTATTTT. Protein: CASSYRGRPNTDTQYF.

This chain joins TRBV28 and TRBJ1-2, with a weak D call TRBD1 (6 bases). The V gene's germline CDR1 is MDHEN and CDR2 SYDVKM. The CDR3 contains 14 residues. V lost 6 bases and J lost 1, with 12 bases in between. The CDR3 reads CASRDSLINYGYTF. CDR3 bases: TGTGCCAGCAGGGACAGTCTAATTAACTATGGCTACACCTTC.

The chain employs TRBV27 and TRBJ2-1; no clear D gene. V lost 7 bases, J lost 7 bases, and 11 bases lay in between. Germline V gene lookup returns CDR1 MNHEY and CDR2 SMNVEV (reference sequence). The CDR3 runs to 12 residues. The CDR3 DNA sequence: TGTGCCAGCAAAAAGGAGCTGAATGAGCAGTTCTTC. Translating gives CASKKELNEQFF.

The rearrangement links TRBV27 to TRBJ2-7; possible D gene TRBD1, 6 bases. The CDR3 is 13 residues long. V lost 5 bases and J lost 3, with 11 bases in between. Germline loops: CDR1 MNHEY, CDR2 SMNVEV (reference sequence). The CDR3 reads CASSTAGVYEQYF. CDR3 nucleotide sequence: TGTGCCAGCAGTACTGCAGGGGTCTACGAGCAGTACTTC.

The rearrangement links TRBV29-1 to TRBJ1-5; D is perhaps TRBD1 (6 bases). The CDR3 spans 13 residues. Trimming pared 8 bases from V and 1 base from J, leaving 12 bases between. CDR1 and CDR2 (germline): SQVTM, ANQGSEA. CDR3 nucleotides: TGCAGCATTGGAGGGACAAGCAATCAGCCCCAGCATTTT. It specifies CSIGGTSNQPQHF.

This rearrangement joins TRBV7-9 to TRBJ1-1, with 9 bases aligning to TRBD1. Per the germline V gene, CDR1 is SEHNR and CDR2 is FQNEAQ (reference sequence). V shed 5 bases, J shed 4 bases, and the junction held 8 bases outside the gene matches. The length of the CDR3 is 15 residues. The CDR3 DNA is TGTGCCAGCAGCGTGGGACAGGGAACGGTCACTGAAGCTTTCTTT. Translating gives CASSVGQGTVTEAFF.

The V call is TRBV6-5, the J call TRBJ2-7, with TRBD1 matching over 8 bases. This CDR3 contains 14 residues. Germline V gene data show CDR1 as MNHEY and CDR2 as SVGAGI. V lost 6 bases, J lost 2 bases, and 6 bases stayed unmatched. CDR3 nucleotides: TGTGCCAGCAGCATGACAGGGGCTACCTACGAGCAGTACTTC. It codes for CASSMTGATYEQYF.

The rearrangement uses TRBV5-6 and TRBJ1-1, with D maybe TRBD1 (6 bases). Deletions cut 5 bases from V and 3 bases from J, with 23 bases between. The CDR3 totals 17 residues. CDR1 is SGHDT and CDR2 is YYEEEE in the germline V gene. CDR3 in amino acids: CASRSLSTGIQDTEAFF. DNA of the CDR3: TGTGCCAGCAGATCTTTGTCCACAGGGATACAAGACACTGAAGCTTTCTTT.

J is TRBJ2-7 and V is TRBV29-1; 11 nucleotides match TRBD1. Losses at the gene ends were 1 base for V and 4 bases for J; bases not matched to a gene: 6. CDR3 length equals 15 residues. CDR1 is SQVTM and CDR2 is ANQGSEA in the germline V gene. In DNA, the CDR3 is TGCAGCGTTGAAGGTCGGGACAGGGGGGTTTACGAGCAGTACTTC. Translated: CSVEGRDRGVYEQYF.

This clone was detected only a few times. The gene calls are TRBV12-5 and TRBJ1-4, with D perhaps TRBD1 (5 bases). Looked up from germline, CDR1 is LGHNT and CDR2 is FRNRAP. This CDR3 contains 23 residues. Trimming shortened V by 0 bases and J by 0 bases, and 29 bases separated the two germline ends. DNA of the CDR3: TGTGCTAGTGGTTTGGTACTGAGGGGATTCATAAACCCCGAAGTTGCAACTAATGAAAAACTGTTTTTT. It translates to CASGLVLRGFINPEVATNEKLFF.

V gene TRBV28 combines with J gene TRBJ1-4, with D perhaps TRBD1 (5 bases). This CDR3 spans 13 amino acids. Trimming shortened V by 11 bases and J by 8 bases, and 18 bases separated the two germline ends. In germline, CDR1 is MDHEN, CDR2 SYDVKM. Here the CDR3 DNA reads TGTGCCTCCACCCGGGACCCCCCCGAAAAACTGTTTTTT. Translated, it gives CASTRDPPEKLFF.

The V gene is TRBV5-4, the J gene TRBJ2-1, with TRBD2 matching 13 bases. V lost 0 bases to trimming and J lost 9 bases; unmatched junction nucleotides: 9. CDR3 length: 17 residues. Germline CDR1 reads SGHNT; CDR2 reads YYREEE (reference sequence). DNA for the CDR3: TGTGCCAGCAGCTTGGCCTTGAGGACTAGCGGGGGAGGTGAGCAGTTCTTC. Translation: CASSLALRTSGGGEQFF.

The rearrangement uses TRBV3-1 (or the pseudogene TRBV3-2) and TRBJ2-3; D is tentatively TRBD1 or TRBD2 (5 bases each). CDR1 LGHDT and CDR2 YNNKEL come from the germline V gene (reference sequence). CDR3 length: 15 amino acids. V lost 4 bases and J lost 0, with 11 bases in between. The CDR3 loop is CASSPGTSSTDTQYF. In DNA form, the CDR3 reads TGTGCCAGCAGCCCCGGGACCTCTAGCACAGATACGCAGTATTTT.

This clone is a singleton in its sample. The V call is TRBV7-3, the J call TRBJ1-2, with TRBD1 as a possible D gene (5 bases). This CDR3 contains 15 residues. V was shortened by 5 bases and J by 2 bases, with 15 bases between the two germline ends. Germline CDR1 is SGHTA and CDR2 is FQGTGA. The DNA for the CDR3 is TGTGCCAGCAGCCCAAACGGTGGGGGGAACTATGGCTACACCTTC. Amino acid sequence: CASSPNGGGNYGYTF.

The chain is built from TRBV24-1 and TRBJ2-5, with a weak D call TRBD1 (6 bases). V was shortened by 4 bases and J by 4 bases, with 9 bases between the two germline ends. There are 13 residues in the CDR3. From germline, CDR1 is KGHDR and CDR2 SFDVKD. CDR3 bases: TGTGCCACCAGTGAGGGGGCAAGAGAGACCCAGTACTTC. Translated, it gives CATSEGARETQYF.

The chain joins TRBV19 to TRBJ2-1; possible D gene TRBD1, 5 bases. Trimming cost V 7 bases and J 8 bases, with 18 bases left between them. This CDR3 comprises 14 residues. Germline CDR1 reads LNHDA; CDR2 reads SQIVND (reference sequence). The CDR3 coding sequence is TGTGCCAGTATGGGGCTTTCGGTGGTTGATGAGCAGTTCTTC. Translation: CASMGLSVVDEQFF.

V usage is TRBV6-2 or TRBV6-3 and J usage is TRBJ2-3; possibly TRBD1 for D (6 bases). This CDR3 has 14 residues. V dropped 6 bases and J dropped 0 bases, with 10 bases sitting between them. Germline V gene lookup returns CDR1 MNHEY and CDR2 SVGEGT. The CDR3 coding sequence is TGTGCCAGCAGCACAGGGCTCAGCACAGATACGCAGTATTTT. Translation: CASSTGLSTDTQYF.

The V call is TRBV11-2, the J call TRBJ2-1, with D perhaps TRBD1 (6 bases). Germline CDR1 SGHAT, CDR2 FQNNGV. Between the trimmed V and J ends, which lost 5 bases and 1 base, there was a span of 18 bases. The CDR3 runs to 17 residues. CDR3 in amino acids: CASSQPSDSASYNEQFF. The DNA of the CDR3 is TGTGCCAGCAGCCAGCCCTCGGACAGCGCTTCCTACAATGAGCAGTTCTTC.

This chain connects TRBV4-3 to TRBJ1-1; D is possibly TRBD1 (5 bases). CDR1 and CDR2 from the germline V gene are LGHNA and YSLEER. Trimming removed 0 bases at V and 7 bases at J, with 12 bases between. The CDR3 has 14 residues. CDR3 bases: TGCGCCAGCAGCCAAGATAGCCGGGACCTTGAAGCTTTCTTT. It is translated as CASSQDSRDLEAFF.

The V gene is TRBV28, the J gene TRBJ2-3; D assignment may be TRBD1 or TRBD2 (5 bases each). The CDR3 is 17 residues long. Germline CDR1 and CDR2: MDHEN and SYDVKM. Trimming took 7 bases from V and 1 from J, leaving 21 bases between them. In DNA, the CDR3 is TGTGCCAGCACCCCCCCTCGAGGGGTTATAGGCACAGATACGCAGTATTTT. Translating it yields CASTPPRGVIGTDTQYF.

The CDR3 spells CASSPGLAGGPNTGELFF. The CDR3 coding sequence is TGTGCCAGCAGCCCGGGACTAGCGGGGGGACCGAACACCGGGGAGCTGTTTTTT. V gene TRBV5-8 combines with J gene TRBJ2-2, with 15 bases matching TRBD2. Germline V CDR1 and CDR2: SGHTS, YDEGEE. After removal of 4 bases from V and 0 bases from J, the junction contained 4 bases not matched to a gene. There are 18 residues in the CDR3.

J is TRBJ2-5 and V is TRBV30; D perhaps matches TRBD2 (6 bases). V shed 4 bases and J shed 7 bases, with 19 bases lying between them. The CDR3 loop spans 14 amino acids. From germline, CDR1 is GTSNPN and CDR2 SVGIG (reference sequence). The CDR3 is CAWTEGYGKSTQYF. CDR3 nucleotide sequence: TGTGCCTGGACGGAGGGGTACGGCAAGTCGACCCAGTACTTC.

The J gene is TRBJ1-2, the V gene TRBV7-6; possibly TRBD1 for D (6 bases). Trimming took 5 bases from V and 6 from J, leaving 13 bases between them. Germline V gives CDR1 SGHVS, CDR2 FNYEAQ. The CDR3 consists of 13 residues. The CDR3: CASSTGDMDGYTF. The CDR3 bases are TGTGCCAGCAGCACCGGGGACATGGATGGCTACACCTTC.

This sequence joins TRBV27 and TRBJ2-7; 7 bases are shared with TRBD1. The junction had 7 bases not matched to a gene; V was cut back by 5 bases and J by 0 bases. Germline CDR1 reads MNHEY; CDR2 reads SMNVEV (reference sequence). The CDR3 loop spans 15 amino acids. The CDR3 protein is CASSINRGPSYEQYF. CDR3 in DNA: TGTGCCAGCAGTATCAACAGGGGTCCCTCCTACGAGCAGTACTTC.